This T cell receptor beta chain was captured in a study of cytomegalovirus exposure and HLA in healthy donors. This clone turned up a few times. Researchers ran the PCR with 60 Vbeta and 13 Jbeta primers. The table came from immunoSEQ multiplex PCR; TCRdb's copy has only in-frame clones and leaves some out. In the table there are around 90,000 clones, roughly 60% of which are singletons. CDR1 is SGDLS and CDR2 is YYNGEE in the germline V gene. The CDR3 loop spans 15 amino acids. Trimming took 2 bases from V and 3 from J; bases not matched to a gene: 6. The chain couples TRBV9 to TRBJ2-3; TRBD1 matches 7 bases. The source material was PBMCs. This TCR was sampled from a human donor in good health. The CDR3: CASSVGQRMTDTQYF. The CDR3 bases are TGTGCCAGCAGCGTGGGACAGAGGATGACAGATACGCAGTATTTT.